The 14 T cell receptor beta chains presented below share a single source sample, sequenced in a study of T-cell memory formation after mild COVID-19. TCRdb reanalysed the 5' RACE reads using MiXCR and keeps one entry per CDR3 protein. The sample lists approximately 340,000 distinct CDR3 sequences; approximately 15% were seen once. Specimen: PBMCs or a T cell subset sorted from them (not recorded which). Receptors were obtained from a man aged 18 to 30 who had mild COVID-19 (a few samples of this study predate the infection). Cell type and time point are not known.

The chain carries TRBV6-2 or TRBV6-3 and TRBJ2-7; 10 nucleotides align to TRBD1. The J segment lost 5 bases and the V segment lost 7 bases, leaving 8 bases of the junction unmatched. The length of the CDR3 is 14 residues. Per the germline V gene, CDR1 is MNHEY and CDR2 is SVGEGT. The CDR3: CASTHRTGGDEQYF. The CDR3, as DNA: TGTGCCAGCACCCACCGGACAGGGGGAGACGAGCAGTACTTC.

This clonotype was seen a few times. As DNA, the CDR3 is TGTGCCATCAGTGAGTCGATTAGCGGGGGCACAGATACGCAGTATTTT. Encoded protein: CAISESISGGTDTQYF. V usage is TRBV10-3 and J usage is TRBJ2-3, with TRBD2 matching 8 bases. Germline trimming cut 0 bases from V and 1 base from J; bases unmatched to any gene: 3. The CDR3 is made up of 16 amino acids. Germline CDR1 ENHRY, CDR2 SYGVKD.

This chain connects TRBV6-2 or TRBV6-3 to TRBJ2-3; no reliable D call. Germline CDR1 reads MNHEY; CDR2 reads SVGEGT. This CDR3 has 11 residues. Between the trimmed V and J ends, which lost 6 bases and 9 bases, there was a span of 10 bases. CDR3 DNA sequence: TGTGCCAGCAGCCCCAAGGGCACGCAGTATTTT. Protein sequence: CASSPKGTQYF.

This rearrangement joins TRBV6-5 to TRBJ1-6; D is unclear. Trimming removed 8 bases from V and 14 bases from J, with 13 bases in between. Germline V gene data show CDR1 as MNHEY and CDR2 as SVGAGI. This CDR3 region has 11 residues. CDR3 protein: CASSQDGTLHF. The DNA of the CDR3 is TGTGCCAGCTCGCAAGACGGGACCCTCCACTTT.

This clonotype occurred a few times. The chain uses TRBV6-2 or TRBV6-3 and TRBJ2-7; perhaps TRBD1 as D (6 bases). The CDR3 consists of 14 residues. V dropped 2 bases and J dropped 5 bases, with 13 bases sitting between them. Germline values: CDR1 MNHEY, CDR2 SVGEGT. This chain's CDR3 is CASSYQLAGDEQYV. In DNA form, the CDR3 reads TGTGCCAGCAGTTACCAGCTAGCAGGGGACGAGCAGTACGTC.

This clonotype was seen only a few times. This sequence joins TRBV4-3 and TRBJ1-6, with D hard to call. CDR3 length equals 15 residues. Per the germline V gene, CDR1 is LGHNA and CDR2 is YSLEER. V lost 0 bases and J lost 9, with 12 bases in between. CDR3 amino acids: CASSQDGPGFSPLHF. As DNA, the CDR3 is TGCGCCAGCAGCCAAGATGGGCCAGGTTTTTCACCCCTCCACTTT.

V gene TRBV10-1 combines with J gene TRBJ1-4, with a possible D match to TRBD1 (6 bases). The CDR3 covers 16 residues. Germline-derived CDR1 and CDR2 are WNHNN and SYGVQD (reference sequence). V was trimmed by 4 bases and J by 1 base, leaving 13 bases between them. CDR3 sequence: CASSGRGDITNEKLFF. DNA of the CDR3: TGCGCCAGCAGTGGAAGAGGGGACATAACTAATGAAAAACTGTTTTTT.

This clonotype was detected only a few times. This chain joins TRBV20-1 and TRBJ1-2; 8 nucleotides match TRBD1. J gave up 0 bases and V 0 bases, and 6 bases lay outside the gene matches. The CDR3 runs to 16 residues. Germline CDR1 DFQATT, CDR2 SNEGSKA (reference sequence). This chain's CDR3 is CSARERQGLTNYGYTF. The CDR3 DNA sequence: TGCAGTGCTAGAGAACGACAGGGGTTGACTAACTATGGCTACACCTTC.

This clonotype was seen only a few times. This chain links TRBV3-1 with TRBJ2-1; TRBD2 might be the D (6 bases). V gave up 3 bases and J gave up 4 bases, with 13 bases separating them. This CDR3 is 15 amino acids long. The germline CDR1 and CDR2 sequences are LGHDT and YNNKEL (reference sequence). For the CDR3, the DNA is TGTGCCAGCAGCCACCTAGGTAGCGGTTACAATGAGCAGTTCTTC. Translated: CASSHLGSGYNEQFF.

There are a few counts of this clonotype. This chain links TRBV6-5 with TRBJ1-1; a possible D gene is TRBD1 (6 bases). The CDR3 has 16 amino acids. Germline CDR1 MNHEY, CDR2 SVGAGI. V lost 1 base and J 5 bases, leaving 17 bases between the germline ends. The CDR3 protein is CASSYLPGGGGTEAFF. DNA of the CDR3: TGTGCCAGCAGTTACTTGCCGGGAGGGGGAGGAACTGAAGCTTTCTTT.

CDR3 amino acids: CASSLDGGEQYF. In DNA form, the CDR3 reads TGCGCCAGCAGCCTAGATGGAGGGGAGCAGTACTTC. J is TRBJ2-7 and V is TRBV5-1, with D maybe TRBD2 (6 bases). This CDR3 is built from 12 residues. Trimming removed 4 bases at V and 7 bases at J, with 12 bases between. Germline lookup yields CDR1 SGHRS and CDR2 YFSETQ. Together with reference TRBV5-1 and TRBJ2-7, the CDR3 gives the full variable domain: KAGVTQTPRYLIKTRGQQVTLSCSPISGHRSVSWYQQTPGQGLQFLFEYFSETQRNKGNFPGRFSGRQFSNSRSEMNVSTLELGDSALYLCASSLDGGEQYFGPGTRLTVT.

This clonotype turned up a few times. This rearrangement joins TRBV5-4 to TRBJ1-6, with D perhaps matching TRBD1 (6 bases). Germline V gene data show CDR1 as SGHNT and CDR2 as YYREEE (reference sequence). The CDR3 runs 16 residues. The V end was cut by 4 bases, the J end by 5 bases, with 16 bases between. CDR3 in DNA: TGTGCCAGCAGCAGGGGGGGAGGGCGAGATAATTCACCCCTCCACTTT. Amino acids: CASSRGGGRDNSPLHF.

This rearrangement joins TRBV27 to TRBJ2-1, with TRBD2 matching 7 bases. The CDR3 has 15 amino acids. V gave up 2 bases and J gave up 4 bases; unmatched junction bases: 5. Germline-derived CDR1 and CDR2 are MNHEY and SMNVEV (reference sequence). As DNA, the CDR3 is TGTGCCAGCAGTTTAACCCTAGCGGTGTACAATGAGCAGTTCTTC. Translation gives CASSLTLAVYNEQFF.

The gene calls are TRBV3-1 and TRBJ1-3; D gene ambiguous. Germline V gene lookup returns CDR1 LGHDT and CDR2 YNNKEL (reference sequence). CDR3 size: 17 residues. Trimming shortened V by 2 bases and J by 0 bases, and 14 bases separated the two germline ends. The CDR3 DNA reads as TGTGCCAGCAGCCAAAGAGGACTCACCTCCTCTGGAAACACCATATATTTT. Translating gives CASSQRGLTSSGNTIYF.